This TCR beta chain was profiled in a study of T cells expressing NK-cell markers. Overall study: Each TCR beta repertoire originated in sorted T cells that were CD3+CD56+NKG2C+, CD3+CD56+NKG2C- or CD3+CD56-NKG2C+.

Beta-chain TCR cDNA was generated via 5'RACE template switching with UMIs. TCRdb re-called the 5' RACE reads and shows each CDR3 protein once, DNA omitted. This sample's table has approximately 460,000 distinct CDR3 sequences. Whole-study findings and limits: Dominant NKG2C+ clonotypes made up about 1.0-7.0% of CD8+ T cells in roughly 6 donors. A few donors' CD3+CD56-NKG2C+ cells were dominated by the same clonotypes.

A remark on this clonotype: The antigen is undetermined.

The sequenced sample was blood T cells: a sorted CD56 or NKG2C T cell subset, CD4+ or CD8+ T cells, or bulk PBMC T cells (not recorded which). The source of this sequence is a woman between 18 and 75 years old in good health.

The CDR3 region is CSARDPRSLYEQYF. This chain joins TRBV20-1 and TRBJ2-7. The germline V gene has CDR1 DFQATT and CDR2 SNEGSKA (reference sequence). This CDR3 contains 14 residues.